Detailed here is one TCR beta chain. This record comes from a study of Ad26.COV2.S vaccination and SARS-CoV-2 variants. Study context: Doses of Ad26.COV2.S were injected into muscle once or twice, 56 days apart.

Profiled with immunoSEQ multiplex PCR; TCRdb holds only in-frame clones, not every one. The sample has roughly 680,000 clones; roughly 90% are singletons. Treatment given: roughly 19 received Ad26.COV2.S at low or high dose, single or two shots; 5 received placebo; per-sample allocation not given. The samples were gathered on day 63 after the first injection of vaccine or placebo. The study used a vaccine consisting of an Ad26 vector that expressed Wuhan-strain SARS-CoV-2 spike. The receptor's source is a person aged 18-60 years who received the Ad26.COV2.S COVID-19 vaccine or a placebo. The sample consisted of peripheral blood, taken in a trial of Ad26.COV2.S vaccine versus placebo.

Here the CDR3 DNA reads TGTGCCAGTTCACGCTCGGGACGGGACCCGAACACTGAAGCTTTCTTT. This sequence encodes CASSRSGRDPNTEAFF. V is TRBV19 and J is TRBJ1-1, with D perhaps TRBD1 (5 bases). Trimming pared 8 bases from V and 1 base from J, leaving 20 bases between. The CDR3 extends over 16 amino acids. Per germline, CDR1 LNHDA and CDR2 SQIVND (reference sequence).